This T cell receptor (beta chain) was sequenced for a study of OX40 agonist ivuxolimab in advanced cancers. This clone was found once. Data came from immunoSEQ multiplex PCR; TCRdb stores just in-frame clones and leaves some out. The sample carries roughly 61,000 clones, 70% to 90% recorded once. CDR1 is MNHNY, CDR2 SVGAGI, per germline (reference sequence). This CDR3 is built from 16 residues. V lost 6 bases, J lost 2 bases, and 12 bases stayed unmatched. The chain employs TRBV6-6 and TRBJ2-5; 7 bases are shared with TRBD1. The sequencing here drew on CD4+ or CD8+ T cells sorted from blood, taken in a trial of the OX40 agonist ivuxolimab. The receptor was derived from an adult with an advanced solid tumor such as melanoma, head and neck, liver or kidney cancer. The CDR3 reads CASRQRAGTEQETQYF. The CDR3 DNA sequence: TGTGCCAGCAGACAAAGGGCCGGGACAGAGCAAGAGACCCAGTACTTC.